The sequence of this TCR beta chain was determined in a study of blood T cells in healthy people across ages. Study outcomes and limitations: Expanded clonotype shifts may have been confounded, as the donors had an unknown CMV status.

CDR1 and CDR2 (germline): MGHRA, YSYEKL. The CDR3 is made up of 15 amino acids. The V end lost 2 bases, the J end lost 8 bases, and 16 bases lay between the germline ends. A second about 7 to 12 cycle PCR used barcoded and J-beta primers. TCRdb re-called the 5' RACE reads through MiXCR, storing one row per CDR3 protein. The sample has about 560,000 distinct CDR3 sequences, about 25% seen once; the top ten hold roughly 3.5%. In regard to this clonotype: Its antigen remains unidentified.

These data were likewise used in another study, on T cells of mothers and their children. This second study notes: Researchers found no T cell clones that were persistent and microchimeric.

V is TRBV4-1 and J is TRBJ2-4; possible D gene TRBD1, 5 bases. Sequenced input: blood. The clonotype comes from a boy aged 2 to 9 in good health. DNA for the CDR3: TGCGCCAGCAGCCAAATAGGTCAGGGTCAACACATTCAGTACTTC. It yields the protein CASSQIGQGQHIQYF.